This T cell receptor (beta chain) originates from a study of cytomegalovirus exposure and HLA in healthy donors. Vbeta (60) and Jbeta (13) primers were used in the PCR. Sequencing used immunoSEQ multiplex PCR; TCRdb keeps in-frame clones, though not all of them. The sample holds 95,000 to 100,000 clones; roughly 80% are singletons and the top ten take 1.5% to 2%. J lost 1 base, V lost 1 base, and 2 bases had no gene match. Looked up from germline, CDR1 is SEHNR and CDR2 is FQNEAQ (reference sequence). This CDR3 has 16 amino acids. A remark on this clone: Its antigen is unidentified.

Broader study findings: Analyses of presence/absence relied on an assumption of roughly uniform sequencing depth across donors.

The specimen sequenced was PBMCs. The rearrangement links TRBV7-9 to TRBJ2-5; TRBD2 agrees at 11 bases. This clonotype was obtained from a man in his forties in good health and CMV-seronegative. This chain's CDR3 is CASSLGGTSGQETQYF. The CDR3 region has the DNA TGTGCCAGCAGCTTAGGGGGGACTAGCGGCCAAGAGACCCAGTACTTC.